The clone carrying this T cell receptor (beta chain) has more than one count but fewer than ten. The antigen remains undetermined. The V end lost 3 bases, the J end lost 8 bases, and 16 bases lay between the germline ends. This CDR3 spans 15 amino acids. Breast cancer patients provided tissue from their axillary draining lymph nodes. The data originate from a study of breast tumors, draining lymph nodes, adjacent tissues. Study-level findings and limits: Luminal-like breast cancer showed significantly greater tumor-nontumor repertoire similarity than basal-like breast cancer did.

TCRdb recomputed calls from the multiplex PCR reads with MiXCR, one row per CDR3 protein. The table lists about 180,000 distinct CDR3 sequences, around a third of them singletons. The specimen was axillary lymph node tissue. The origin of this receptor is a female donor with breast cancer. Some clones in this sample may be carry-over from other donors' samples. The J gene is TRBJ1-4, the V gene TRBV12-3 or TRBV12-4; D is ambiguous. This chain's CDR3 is CASSFRAAAQEKLFF. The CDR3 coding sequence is TGTGCCAGCAGTTTCCGGGCTGCCGCGCAGGAAAAACTGTTTTTT.